This T cell receptor beta chain was retrieved from a study of human versus mouse CDR3 diversity and MHC coevolution. Across the whole study: immunoSEQ was reported to reach one in 200,000 T cells sensitivity. Study-level points and caveats: Human T cells underwent selection on a handful of different MHC II alleles. By iCHAO1, human TCR beta clonotypes numbered about 1.6 million, the most.

Sorting isolated naive CD4 T cells lacking CD45RO and expressing CD62L. Repertoires were generated with immunoSEQ multiplex PCR, while TCRdb's copy carries only in-frame clones and drops some. This sample carries some 82,000 clones, roughly 93% of them seen once, and the ten largest clones take about 1.4%. Worth noting for this clone: Its specificity is not known.

V was cut by 4 bases and J by 0 bases, with 13 bases left in between. This CDR3 spans 16 amino acids. CDR1 SGHTA and CDR2 FQGTGA come from the germline V gene. Specimen: naive CD4+ T cells from blood. Stated subset: CD45RO-negative CD62L-positive naive CD4 T cells. This TCR derives from a person aged 30-69 years in good health. The V call is TRBV7-3, the J call TRBJ2-1; D might be TRBD2 (6 bases). The CDR3 region has the DNA TGTGCCAGCAGCTACGCTAGCGCCAGCTCCTACAATGAGCAGTTCTTC. It is translated as CASSYASASSYNEQFF.